Below are 9 T cell receptor beta chains sequenced from a single sample in a study of T cell responses to AZD1222 COVID-19 vaccine listed by TCRdb under 2021. According to the study, the label for this sample's time point signals: baseline before first vaccination. Library creation used the immunoSEQ multiplex PCR assay. Imported from immuneACCESS, the table was reduced by TCRdb to in-frame sequences with V and J called. These copies leave out some clones; in studies compared against another copy, an unresolved V gene accounts for under half, and the cause of the remainder is not known. For this sample there are 150,000 to 200,000 clones; roughly 90% appear just once. Clones ranked in the top ten supply over 1.3% of the sample. The source material was peripheral blood, sampled on day 0 of AZD1222 vaccination. The receptors derive from an adult in good health.

The rearrangement links TRBV5-1 to TRBJ2-5; 7 positions match TRBD2. J lost 4 bases, V lost 0 bases, and 3 bases had no gene match. The CDR3 covers 14 residues. CDR1 and CDR2 from the germline V gene are SGHRS and YFSETQ. CDR3 protein: CASSLAGEGETQYF. CDR3 sequence (DNA): TGCGCCAGCAGCTTGGCGGGGGAGGGAGAGACCCAGTACTTC.

The rearrangement links TRBV2 to TRBJ1-5; D may be TRBD1 (6 bases). The V gene's germline CDR1 is SNHLY and CDR2 FYNNEI. CDR3 length: 15 amino acids. Deletions cut 1 base from V and 2 bases from J, with 9 bases between. CDR3 sequence reads: CASSEGDTGNQPQHF. Here the CDR3 DNA reads TGTGCCAGCAGTGAAGGGGACACGGGCAATCAGCCCCAGCATTTT. The full variable domain, with the rest looked up from reference TRBV2 and TRBJ1-5, is EPEVTQTPSHQVTQMGQEVILRCVPISNHLYFYWYRQILGQKVEFLVSFYNNEISEKSEIFDDQFSVERPDGSNFTLKIRSTKLEDSAMYFCASSEGDTGNQPQHFGDGTRLSIL.

The chain recombines TRBV7-3 with TRBJ2-1; D gene uncertain. V shed 2 bases and J shed 4 bases, with 6 bases lying between them. Per germline, CDR1 SGHTA and CDR2 FQGTGA. The CDR3 contains 13 residues. The CDR3 DNA follows: TGTGCCAGCAGCTTACTAGGGTACAATGAGCAGTTCTTC. Translation: CASSLLGYNEQFF.

The rearrangement links TRBV18 to TRBJ1-2; D gene uncertain. The CDR3 runs 14 residues. Trimming removed 3 bases from V and 2 bases from J, with 10 bases in between. CDR1 and CDR2 from the germline V gene are KGHSH and LQKENI. The CDR3 coding sequence is TGTGCCAGCTCACCGGGAAGCAAGAACTATGGCTACACCTTC. Translation gives CASSPGSKNYGYTF.

In its sample, this clone was seen once. This rearrangement joins TRBV5-1 to TRBJ1-1, with D unresolved. Germline V lookup: CDR1 SGHRS, CDR2 YFSETQ. Trimming shortened V by 4 bases and J by 3 bases, and 7 bases separated the two germline ends. This CDR3 has 12 residues. The CDR3 region is CASSQVDTEAFF. CDR3 coding DNA: TGCGCCAGCAGCCAAGTGGACACTGAAGCTTTCTTT.

V is TRBV18 and J is TRBJ1-6; 7 bases fit TRBD1. With V trimmed by 6 bases and J by 9 bases, 5 bases remained unmatched. The length of the CDR3 is 13 residues. Germline values: CDR1 KGHSH, CDR2 LQKENI. The CDR3 spells CASSRDSSSPLHF. The CDR3 coding sequence is TGTGCCAGCTCGCGGGACAGTTCTTCACCCCTCCACTTT.

The chain recombines TRBV6-1 with TRBJ2-1; D uncertain. In germline, CDR1 is MNHNS, CDR2 SASEGT. CDR3 length equals 12 residues. The germline V and J ends were trimmed by 3 bases and 4 bases, with 4 bases remaining between them. The chain's CDR3 is CASSERYNEQFF. Written as DNA, the CDR3 is TGTGCCAGCAGTGAGAGATACAATGAGCAGTTCTTC.

The rearrangement uses TRBV7-2 and TRBJ2-1, with TRBD2 identical over 11 bases. Trimming removed 0 bases from V and 8 bases from J; junction bases left unmatched: 3. The CDR3 spans 15 residues. Germline-derived CDR1 and CDR2 are SGHTA and FQGNSA. Here the CDR3 DNA reads TGTGCCAGCAGCTTAGCGGGGACTAGCGGCCATGAGCAGTTCTTC. The encoded protein is CASSLAGTSGHEQFF. The full variable domain, completed using reference TRBV7-2 and TRBJ2-1, is GAGVSQSPSNKVTEKGKDVELRCDPISGHTALYWYRQSLGQGLEFLIYFQGNSAPDKSGLPSDRFSAERTGGSVSTLTIQRTQQEDSAVYLCASSLAGTSGHEQFFGPGTRLTVL.

The chain carries TRBV27 and TRBJ1-2; D not certain. With 0 bases removed from V and 3 bases from J, the gap between germline ends came to 8 bases. CDR3 length: 14 amino acids. CDR1 is MNHEY, CDR2 SMNVEV, per germline (reference sequence). In DNA form, the CDR3 reads TGTGCCAGCAGTTTATCCGGAGGCTACTATGGCTACACCTTC. Protein: CASSLSGGYYGYTF.